The next 30 T cell receptor beta chains were all read from a single sample in a study of blood T cells in healthy people across ages. Sample-barcoded 5' priming and a J-beta primer mix drove a second PCR of 7 to 11 cycles. TCRdb re-derived calls from the 5' RACE reads in MiXCR, one entry per CDR3 protein. The profile shows 1,500,000 or so distinct CDR3 sequences, 35% to 45% of them singletons. The sample taken for sequencing was blood. The receptors were sampled from a woman aged 18-29 years in good health.

The rearrangement joins TRBV7-2 to TRBJ1-2; a weak D match, TRBD1 (6 bases). CDR1 is SGHTA, CDR2 FQGNSA, per germline. This CDR3 region has 15 residues. V gave up 0 bases and J gave up 4 bases, with 12 bases separating them. CDR3: CASSLAASGAYGYTF. The CDR3 DNA reads TGTGCCAGCAGCTTAGCGGCGTCAGGGGCCTATGGCTACACCTTC.

This clonotype turned up a few times. The V gene is TRBV9, the J gene TRBJ2-3, with 14 bases identical to TRBD2. Per germline, CDR1 SGDLS and CDR2 YYNGEE. The CDR3 length is 16 residues. V dropped 2 bases and J dropped 4; count of bases not matched to a gene: 3. The CDR3 DNA reads TGTGCCAGCAGCGTGCTGACTAGCGGGAGGGCAGATACGCAGTATTTT. This gives the protein CASSVLTSGRADTQYF.

This clonotype turned up a few times. The rearrangement uses TRBV2 and TRBJ2-7, with 14 bases identical to TRBD2. In germline, CDR1 is SNHLY, CDR2 FYNNEI. This CDR3 is 18 amino acids long. V gave up 7 bases and J gave up 3 bases; unmatched junction bases: 14. The CDR3 DNA reads TGTGCCAGCACTTTGTTCGGACTAGCGGGAGGAGGAGGCTACGAGCAGTACTTC. The encoded protein is CASTLFGLAGGGGYEQYF.

V is TRBV7-2 and J is TRBJ2-1; maybe TRBD1 (6 bases). This CDR3 comprises 15 residues. The V gene's germline CDR1 is SGHTA and CDR2 FQGNSA. V lost 1 base and J 7 bases, leaving 14 bases between the germline ends. The CDR3 coding sequence is TGTGCCAGCAGCTTAGTTTATGGACAGTTTAATGAGCAGTTCTTC. It specifies CASSLVYGQFNEQFF.

The chain uses TRBV29-1 and TRBJ2-5; D not resolved. CDR1 SQVTM and CDR2 ANQGSEA come from the germline V gene. The V end lost 1 base, the J end lost 5 bases, and 14 bases lay between the germline ends. This CDR3 has 14 residues. The DNA of the CDR3 is TGCAGCGTTGAAGGACGACTGATCCGGGAGACCCAGTACTTC. It specifies CSVEGRLIRETQYF.

This chain connects TRBV11-2 to TRBJ2-2; 7 positions match TRBD2. J gave up 4 bases and V 6 bases, and 14 bases lay outside the gene matches. Germline assignment: CDR1 SGHAT and CDR2 FQNNGV. This CDR3 is built from 17 residues. In DNA form, the CDR3 reads TGTGCCAGCAGTCTGTCAAGGAGCGGGGCTCGCACCGGGGAGCTGTTTTTT. Amino acid sequence: CASSLSRSGARTGELFF.

This chain joins TRBV12-3 or TRBV12-4 and TRBJ2-3, with TRBD1 identical over 11 bases. V shed 5 bases and J 3 bases; nucleotides not matched to a gene: 13. The CDR3 is 18 residues long. The CDR3 DNA reads as TGTGCCAGCAGTCCCTATAGAACCGGGACAGGGGGAACAGATACGCAGTATTTT. The encoded protein is CASSPYRTGTGGTDTQYF.

This chain joins TRBV27 and TRBJ1-5; 8 bases match TRBD1. The CDR3 contains 16 residues. Germline values: CDR1 MNHEY, CDR2 SMNVEV (reference sequence). Unmatched junction bases numbered 10, after V lost 6 bases and J lost 3 bases. The CDR3 region is CASSQEGQGYNQPQHF. The CDR3 DNA reads as TGTGCCAGCAGCCAAGAAGGACAGGGTTACAATCAGCCCCAGCATTTT.

On this clonotype itself: One end of the junction does not line up with germline, which may come from a read error. The DNA of the CDR3 is TGTGCCATCGGTGATAGGGACAGGGCGGATGAGCAGTACTTC. The encoded protein is CAIGDRDRADEQYF. The rearrangement uses TRBV10-3 and TRBJ2-5; 9 positions agree with TRBD1. CDR3 size: 14 residues. The V gene's germline CDR1 is ENHRY and CDR2 SYGVKD.

CDR3 sequence: CATSDPSTGAGGYTF. In nucleotides, the CDR3 is TGTGCCACCAGTGATCCTTCGACAGGGGCTGGTGGCTACACCTTC. V is TRBV24-1 and J is TRBJ1-2; 8 bases line up with TRBD1. The CDR3 loop spans 15 amino acids. The V gene end was trimmed by 3 bases and the J gene end by 7 bases; junction bases not matched to a gene: 9. The germline gives CDR1 KGHDR, CDR2 SFDVKD.

Details on this clonotype: A much bigger clone sits one base away, suggesting this may be a read error. The CDR3 coding sequence is TGTGCCAACAGCTTAGGCGGGGGGGTAGAGACCCAGTACTTC. Its translation: CANSLGGGVETQYF. This chain links TRBV7-2 with TRBJ2-7, with TRBD2 matching 9 bases. The J call may be mistaken, given a closer DNA end match to TRBJ2-5. The CDR3 totals 14 residues. Germline V gene lookup returns CDR1 SGHTA and CDR2 FQGNSA.

The chain couples TRBV7-2 to TRBJ2-7; TRBD1 matches at 10 bases. Germline-derived CDR1 and CDR2 are SGHTA and FQGNSA. Trimming took 5 bases from V and 5 from J; bases not matched to a gene: 6. CDR3 length equals 14 residues. The CDR3 region is CASSRQGADHEQYF. CDR3 bases: TGTGCCAGCAGCAGACAGGGGGCTGACCACGAGCAGTACTTC.

The chain is built from TRBV4-1 and TRBJ1-1; no clear D gene. Germline CDR1 is MGHRA and CDR2 is YSYEKL. V was shortened by 0 bases and J by 2 bases, with 19 bases between the two germline ends. This CDR3 is built from 18 residues. Here the CDR3 DNA reads TGCGCCAGCAGCCAAGATGTCGGCGGCTACCATAAAAACACTGAAGCTTTCTTT. This translates into CASSQDVGGYHKNTEAFF.

The V call is TRBV24-1, the J call TRBJ2-3; 10 nucleotides agree with TRBD2. V lost 4 bases, J lost 5 bases, and 5 bases stayed unmatched. This CDR3 is built from 15 residues. Germline values: CDR1 KGHDR, CDR2 SFDVKD. CDR3 DNA sequence: TGTGCCACCAGTGAGAGCGGGAGGGCCCTAGATACGCAGTATTTT. Protein sequence: CATSESGRALDTQYF.

This chain uses TRBV5-1 with TRBJ2-1; D is undetermined. V lost 0 bases, J lost 9 bases, and 10 bases lay in between. The CDR3 has 13 residues. Per the germline V gene, CDR1 is SGHRS and CDR2 is YFSETQ. Here the CDR3 reads CASSLEGWGEQFF. The DNA for the CDR3 is TGCGCCAGCAGCTTGGAGGGCTGGGGTGAGCAGTTCTTC. Complete variable domain (other parts from reference TRBV5-1 and TRBJ2-1): KAGVTQTPRYLIKTRGQQVTLSCSPISGHRSVSWYQQTPGQGLQFLFEYFSETQRNKGNFPGRFSGRQFSNSRSEMNVSTLELGDSALYLCASSLEGWGEQFFGPGTRLTVL.

The chain uses TRBV3-1 and TRBJ2-1, with 9 bases that match TRBD2. From germline, CDR1 is LGHDT and CDR2 YNNKEL (reference sequence). With V trimmed by 2 bases and J by 0 bases, 14 bases remained unmatched. The CDR3 contains 20 residues. CDR3 DNA: TGTGCCAGCAGCCAACGCGAGGGGGGCGGGAGGGAGAGCTCCTACAATGAGCAGTTCTTC. This translates into CASSQREGGGRESSYNEQFF.

The chain employs TRBV27 and TRBJ2-1, with D uncertain. This CDR3 contains 20 residues. The ends were cut back, 4 bases at V and 2 bases at J, with 27 bases in the middle. Germline loops: CDR1 MNHEY, CDR2 SMNVEV (reference sequence). This chain's CDR3 is CASSWPSAVGSPQAYNEQFF. Written as DNA, the CDR3 is TGTGCCAGCAGTTGGCCCTCAGCCGTAGGTAGTCCCCAAGCCTACAATGAGCAGTTCTTC.

The chain recombines TRBV4-3 with TRBJ2-7; tentative D call: TRBD1 (6 bases). Trimming pared 1 base from V and 4 bases from J, leaving 14 bases between. In germline, CDR1 is LGHNA, CDR2 YSLEER. This CDR3 is built from 15 residues. The CDR3 region is CASSQGLQGLYEQYF. DNA of the CDR3: TGCGCCAGCAGCCAAGGTCTCCAGGGGTTATACGAGCAGTACTTC.

Worth noting for this clonotype: A read error may account for a junction end that differs from germline. The chain couples TRBV25-1 to TRBJ2-1, with D possibly TRBD2 on 5 matching bases. Germline V gene sequence: CDR1 MGHDK, CDR2 SYGVNS. This CDR3 has 13 amino acids. As DNA, the CDR3 is TGTGCCAGCAGTGCGGCGGGTTACAATGGGCAGTTCTTC. This translates into CASSAAGYNGQFF.

The chain employs TRBV24-1 and TRBJ2-7; no reliable D call. The CDR3 is 13 amino acids. With 1 base removed from V and 5 bases from J, the gap between germline ends came to 8 bases. The germline gives CDR1 KGHDR, CDR2 SFDVKD. CDR3 sequence reads: CATSDFGVNEQYF. The DNA for the CDR3 is TGTGCCACCAGTGATTTTGGAGTAAACGAGCAGTACTTC.

This chain joins TRBV20-1 and TRBJ2-3; D remains ambiguous. The V gene lost 5 bases and the J gene lost 6 bases, with 9 bases spanning the gap. The CDR3 length is 11 residues. The germline gives CDR1 DFQATT, CDR2 SNEGSKA (reference sequence). DNA for the CDR3: TGCAGTGCTCAACTCAGGGATACGCAGTATTTT. It is translated as CSAQLRDTQYF.

This chain joins TRBV27 and TRBJ1-4; no clear D. This CDR3 has 16 amino acids. Trimming pared 3 bases from V and 0 bases from J, leaving 11 bases between. Germline loops: CDR1 MNHEY, CDR2 SMNVEV (reference sequence). CDR3 sequence: CASSFSPPPTNEKLFF. The CDR3 DNA is TGTGCCAGCAGTTTTTCCCCACCTCCAACTAATGAAAAACTGTTTTTT.

This clonotype was counted only a few times. The V call is TRBV20-1, the J call TRBJ2-5; D may be TRBD2 (5 bases). Germline lookup yields CDR1 DFQATT and CDR2 SNEGSKA (reference sequence). Trimming shortened V by 0 bases and J by 0 bases, and 11 bases separated the two germline ends. This CDR3 has 15 residues. The CDR3 DNA is TGCAGTGCTAGAGATCGAAGCGGTTACCAAGAGACCCAGTACTTC. Amino acid sequence: CSARDRSGYQETQYF.

The J gene is TRBJ1-1, the V gene TRBV6-2 or TRBV6-3, with unresolved D. Germline CDR1 MNHEY, CDR2 SVGEGT. V lost 2 bases and J 11 bases, leaving 12 bases between the germline ends. This CDR3 is built from 12 residues. The CDR3 is CASSYVGMGAFF. The CDR3 bases are TGTGCCAGCAGTTACGTCGGGATGGGGGCTTTCTTT.

The V call is TRBV5-1, the J call TRBJ2-5; D ambiguous. This CDR3 spans 13 amino acids. Trimming left V 3 bases short and J 11 bases short, with 17 bases between. CDR1 and CDR2 (germline): SGHRS, YFSETQ. The CDR3 here is CASSWYGTNEQYF. CDR3 DNA sequence: TGCGCCAGCAGCTGGTACGGTACCAATGAGCAGTACTTC. Full variable domain (outside the CDR3, taken from reference TRBV5-1 and TRBJ2-5): KAGVTQTPRYLIKTRGQQVTLSCSPISGHRSVSWYQQTPGQGLQFLFEYFSETQRNKGNFPGRFSGRQFSNSRSEMNVSTLELGDSALYLCASSWYGTNEQYFGPGTRLLVL.

This clonotype turned up a few times. This sequence joins TRBV20-1 and TRBJ2-1; TRBD2 matches 12 bases. The CDR3 extends over 16 amino acids. CDR1 is DFQATT, CDR2 SNEGSKA, per germline (reference sequence). Trimming at V came to 3 bases and at J to 1 base, leaving 4 bases not matched to a gene. CDR3: CSARTLAGGSYNEQFF. CDR3 nucleotides: TGCAGTGCTAGGACACTAGCGGGGGGATCCTACAATGAGCAGTTCTTC.

The CDR3 sequence is CASSTTGYQGRHYGYTF. The CDR3 DNA is TGTGCCAGCAGTACGACAGGGTATCAGGGTCGACACTATGGCTACACCTTC. The chain employs TRBV6-1 and TRBJ1-2; TRBD1 matches at 7 bases. Germline V lookup: CDR1 MNHNS, CDR2 SASEGT. The CDR3 spans 17 residues. Trimming at V came to 5 bases and at J to 3 bases, leaving 15 bases not matched to a gene.

This clonotype was seen ten or more times. V is TRBV12-3 or TRBV12-4 and J is TRBJ2-6; 7 positions agree with TRBD1. This CDR3 contains 15 residues. V trimming: 4 bases; J trimming: 3 bases; junction bases outside the gene matches: 3. As DNA, the CDR3 is TGTGCCAGCAGTTCTAGGGGGCTTGGGGCCAACGTCCTGACTTTC. Protein product: CASSSRGLGANVLTF.

This clonotype was seen ten or more times. This chain joins TRBV4-3 and TRBJ2-5; perhaps TRBD2 as D (5 bases). Germline assignment: CDR1 LGHNA and CDR2 YSLEER. The CDR3 consists of 14 residues. Trimming left V 0 bases short and J 5 bases short, with 10 bases between. The DNA of the CDR3 is TGCGCCAGCAGCCAAGATTCGGGCGGGGAGACCCAGTACTTC. Translating it yields CASSQDSGGETQYF.

The chain is built from TRBV12-3 or TRBV12-4 and TRBJ1-6; D is unresolved. V lost 1 base and J lost 7, with 11 bases in between. The CDR3 totals 15 residues. The CDR3: CASSLEGGPNSPLHF. CDR3 nucleotides: TGTGCCAGCAGTTTAGAGGGCGGACCAAATTCACCCCTCCACTTT.